One and the same sample provided the 21 T cell receptor beta chains below, sequenced in a study of CD8 T cells in Susac syndrome. When the RNA was reverse transcribed, random hexamers were used with an input of roughly 0.5 to 1 ug. MiXCR, applied by TCRdb to the immunoSEQ multiplex PCR reads, yields one record per CDR3 protein. The sample consists of approximately 230,000 distinct CDR3 sequences, over 85% of them appearing once. Material for sequencing was CD4+ T cells from PBMCs. These receptor sequences come from a human donor with multiple sclerosis.

V and J are TRBV4-2 and TRBJ2-7; D may be TRBD2 (5 bases). This CDR3 has 13 amino acids. V was cut by 5 bases and J by 3 bases, with 11 bases left in between. CDR1 is LGHNA, CDR2 YNFKEQ, per germline. The CDR3 DNA sequence: TGTGCCAGCAGCGAGCCACGGGGCTACGAGCAGTACTTC. Residues: CASSEPRGYEQYF.

This sequence joins TRBV12-3 or TRBV12-4 and TRBJ2-1; 8 bases fit TRBD2. V trimming: 8 bases; J trimming: 5 bases; junction bases outside the gene matches: 11. CDR3 size: 15 residues. CDR3 nucleotides: TGTGCCAGCTGTAGACGGCTAGCGGGCAACAATGAGCAGTTCTTC. Its protein is CASCRRLAGNNEQFF.

The genes are TRBV7-2 and TRBJ2-5; D is possibly TRBD1 (6 bases). Germline assignment: CDR1 SGHTA and CDR2 FQGNSA. V dropped 5 bases and J dropped 1 base, with 14 bases sitting between them. The length of the CDR3 is 15 residues. CDR3 DNA: TGTGCCAGCAGCCCACAGCAGGGGCTCCAAGAGACCCAGTACTTC. This codes for CASSPQQGLQETQYF.

This clonotype was recorded once. V and J are TRBV3-1 and TRBJ1-2, with D possibly being TRBD1 (5 bases). The CDR3 covers 14 residues. Germline CDR1 reads LGHDT; CDR2 reads YNNKEL (reference sequence). Trimming cost V 4 bases and J 1 base, with 10 bases left between them. The CDR3 spells CASSPRQNNYGYTF. The CDR3 bases are TGTGCCAGCAGCCCCCGACAGAATAACTATGGCTACACCTTC.

This chain connects TRBV6-4 to TRBJ2-3; no reliable D call. Germline loops: CDR1 MRHNA, CDR2 SNTAGT. The CDR3 sequence is 16 residues long. Trimming removed 4 bases from V and 0 bases from J, with 14 bases in between. The CDR3 loop reads CASSVDGPPSTDTQYF. CDR3 DNA sequence: TGTGCCAGCAGTGTGGACGGTCCCCCCAGCACAGATACGCAGTATTTT.

The CDR3 is CASSIQTASGNTIYF. CDR3 coding DNA: TGTGCCAGCAGCATACAGACAGCCTCTGGAAACACCATATATTTT. The rearrangement joins TRBV13 to TRBJ1-3, with D possibly matching TRBD1 (5 bases). Trimming took 5 bases from V and 0 from J, leaving 11 bases between them. CDR1 and CDR2 (germline): PRHDT, FYEKMQ (reference sequence). CDR3 size: 15 residues.

The rearrangement links TRBV12-3 or TRBV12-4 to TRBJ1-3; D ambiguous. This CDR3 comprises 12 residues. Trimming took 3 bases from V and 3 from J, leaving 3 bases between them. The CDR3 DNA reads TGTGCCAGCAGTTTTGTTGGAAACACCATATATTTT. Translating it yields CASSFVGNTIYF.

The chain recombines TRBV4-2 with TRBJ1-5; no clear D. V lost 1 base and J 4 bases, leaving 8 bases between the germline ends. The V gene's germline CDR1 is LGHNA and CDR2 YNFKEQ. There are 14 residues in the CDR3. The CDR3 nucleotides are TGTGCCAGCAGCCAAGGGGAGGAAAATCAGCCCCAGCATTTT. Amino acids: CASSQGEENQPQHF.

The V gene is TRBV7-9, the J gene TRBJ2-1; no reliable D call. Trimming took 4 bases from V and 3 from J, leaving 4 bases between them. The CDR3 extends over 12 amino acids. Germline V gene data show CDR1 as SEHNR and CDR2 as FQNEAQ (reference sequence). The CDR3 sequence is CASSYIYNEQFF. The CDR3 nucleotides read TGTGCCAGCAGCTATATCTACAATGAGCAGTTCTTC.

The V call is TRBV29-1, the J call TRBJ2-1; 9 bases are a match to TRBD1. V shed 7 bases, J shed 4 bases, and the junction held 8 bases outside the gene matches. Germline loops: CDR1 SQVTM, CDR2 ANQGSEA. The CDR3 is 14 residues long. This chain's CDR3 is CSGETGTGYNEQFF. The CDR3 nucleotides are TGCAGCGGAGAAACCGGGACAGGGTACAATGAGCAGTTCTTC.

The chain couples TRBV7-9 to TRBJ2-7; D may be TRBD2 (5 bases). V was clipped by 2 bases and J by 6 bases, with 14 bases between them. This CDR3 has 14 residues. Germline values: CDR1 SEHNR, CDR2 FQNEAQ (reference sequence). The CDR3, as DNA: TGTGCCAGCAGCTTATCTTCTAACCGGGGCGAGCAGTACTTC. Translated: CASSLSSNRGEQYF.

This chain connects TRBV3-1 to TRBJ2-3; D ambiguous. V was cut by 1 base and J by 3 bases, with 5 bases left in between. CDR1 and CDR2 (germline): LGHDT, YNNKEL (reference sequence). The CDR3 length is 13 residues. CDR3 sequence (DNA): TGTGCCAGCAGCCAAGTCGCTACAGATACGCAGTATTTT. Protein: CASSQVATDTQYF.

This rearrangement joins TRBV27 to TRBJ1-1; TRBD1 aligns across 9 bases. This CDR3 has 13 residues. V was clipped by 5 bases and J by 11 bases; unmatched bases: 9. Per germline, CDR1 MNHEY and CDR2 SMNVEV (reference sequence). The CDR3 reads CASSLSGTGKAFF. The DNA of the CDR3 is TGTGCCAGCAGTCTTTCCGGGACAGGGAAGGCTTTCTTT.

The chain employs TRBV29-1 and TRBJ1-1; 7 nucleotides match TRBD1. The CDR3 runs to 13 residues. Germline V gene lookup returns CDR1 SQVTM and CDR2 ANQGSEA. V lost 4 bases and J lost 9; bases outside the gene matches: 11. CDR3 bases: TGCAGCGTTGCAGGGGGGGGTCGTCTTAAAGCTTTCTTT. This translates into CSVAGGGRLKAFF.

The J gene is TRBJ2-2, the V gene TRBV5-1; unclear D gene. This CDR3 spans 15 amino acids. Germline CDR1 SGHRS, CDR2 YFSETQ. V dropped 1 base and J dropped 2 bases, with 9 bases sitting between them. The CDR3 protein is CASSLYRANTGELFF. The CDR3 bases are TGCGCCAGCAGCTTGTACAGAGCCAACACCGGGGAGCTGTTTTTT.

This rearrangement joins TRBV3-1 to TRBJ1-1; D call uncertain. The CDR3 length is 14 residues. In germline, CDR1 is LGHDT, CDR2 YNNKEL (reference sequence). The ends were cut back, 1 base at V and 1 base at J, with 7 bases in the middle. DNA of the CDR3: TGTGCCAGCAGCCAAGGCAGCCCGAACACTGAAGCTTTCTTT. Protein product: CASSQGSPNTEAFF.

With respect to this clonotype: At one end, the junction sequence differs from germline, possibly due to a read error. The chain combines TRBV3-1 with TRBJ1-5, with TRBD1 identical over 9 bases. Germline V gives CDR1 LGHDT, CDR2 YNNKEL (reference sequence). The CDR3 loop spans 14 amino acids. For the CDR3, the DNA is TGTGCCAGCAGCCATACAGGGGGCAACCAGCCCCAGCATTTT. Residues: CASSHTGGNQPQHF.

V gene TRBV7-3 combines with J gene TRBJ1-1; D unclear. The CDR3 loop spans 13 amino acids. V was pared by 6 bases and J by 1 base, with 9 bases between. From germline, CDR1 is SGHTA and CDR2 FQGTGA. This chain's CDR3 is CASRLNRNTEAFF. CDR3 sequence (DNA): TGTGCCAGCAGGTTGAACAGGAACACTGAAGCTTTCTTT.

J is TRBJ2-2 and V is TRBV19; D possibly corresponds to TRBD2 (5 bases). Germline V gene lookup returns CDR1 LNHDA and CDR2 SQIVND (reference sequence). Trimming took 5 bases from V and 6 from J, leaving 13 bases between them. The CDR3 spans 14 residues. In DNA form, the CDR3 reads TGTGCCAGTAGTTCAGGACTCCTTTCCGGGGAGCTGTTTTTT. Translation gives CASSSGLLSGELFF.

CDR3 loop: CASSQVLTPPGYTF. The CDR3 nucleotides read TGCGCCAGCAGCCAAGTTCTTACACCACCTGGCTACACCTTC. The V call is TRBV4-1, the J call TRBJ1-2, with D unclear. V lost 1 base and J lost 7, with 13 bases in between. Germline CDR1 and CDR2: MGHRA and YSYEKL. CDR3 length: 14 residues.

The chain combines TRBV29-1 with TRBJ1-1; 7 nucleotides agree with TRBD1. The CDR3 is 13 amino acids. The V gene's germline CDR1 is SQVTM and CDR2 ANQGSEA. Germline trimming cut 6 bases from V and 1 base from J; bases unmatched to any gene: 5. CDR3 DNA: TGCAGCGTGAGGACAGGCGCGAACACTGAAGCTTTCTTT. This encodes CSVRTGANTEAFF.